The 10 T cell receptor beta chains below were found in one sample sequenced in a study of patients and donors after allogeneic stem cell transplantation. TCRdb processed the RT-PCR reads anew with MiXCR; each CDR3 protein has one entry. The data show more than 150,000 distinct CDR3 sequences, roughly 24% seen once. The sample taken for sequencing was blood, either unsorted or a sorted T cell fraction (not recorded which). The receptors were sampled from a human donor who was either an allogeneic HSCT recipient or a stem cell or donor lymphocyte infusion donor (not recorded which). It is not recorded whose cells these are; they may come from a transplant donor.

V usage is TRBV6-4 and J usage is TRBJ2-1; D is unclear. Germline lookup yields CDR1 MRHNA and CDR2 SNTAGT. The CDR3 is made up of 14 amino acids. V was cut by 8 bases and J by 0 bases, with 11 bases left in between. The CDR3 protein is CASAALSSYNEQFF. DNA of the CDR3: TGTGCCAGCGCGGCCCTAAGCTCCTACAATGAGCAGTTCTTC.

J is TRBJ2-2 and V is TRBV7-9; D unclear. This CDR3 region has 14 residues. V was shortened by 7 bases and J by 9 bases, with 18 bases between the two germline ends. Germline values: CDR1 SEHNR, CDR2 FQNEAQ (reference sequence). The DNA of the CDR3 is TGTGCCAGCAATCCCGAGACTGGGGTTAGGGAGCTGTTTTTT. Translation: CASNPETGVRELFF.

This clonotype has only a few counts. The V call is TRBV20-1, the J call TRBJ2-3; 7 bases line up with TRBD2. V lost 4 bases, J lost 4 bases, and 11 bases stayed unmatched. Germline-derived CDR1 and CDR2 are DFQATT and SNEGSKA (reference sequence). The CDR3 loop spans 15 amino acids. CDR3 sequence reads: CSATRAGVGADTQYF. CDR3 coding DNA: TGCAGTGCTACCCGGGCGGGAGTGGGGGCAGATACGCAGTATTTT.

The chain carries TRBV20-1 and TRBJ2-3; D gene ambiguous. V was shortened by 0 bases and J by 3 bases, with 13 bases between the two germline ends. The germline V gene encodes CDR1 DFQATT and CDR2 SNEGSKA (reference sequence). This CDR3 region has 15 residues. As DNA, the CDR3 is TGCAGTGCTAGAGATCCAGCGCGTGAGACAGATACGCAGTATTTT. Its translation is CSARDPARETDTQYF.

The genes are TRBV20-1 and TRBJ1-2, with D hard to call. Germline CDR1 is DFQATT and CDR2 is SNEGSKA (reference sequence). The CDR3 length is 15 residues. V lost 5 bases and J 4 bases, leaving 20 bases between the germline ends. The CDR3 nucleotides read TGCAGTGCTCCCCCCCCGATAAGGGAGCGCTATGGCTACACCTTC. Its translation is CSAPPPIRERYGYTF.

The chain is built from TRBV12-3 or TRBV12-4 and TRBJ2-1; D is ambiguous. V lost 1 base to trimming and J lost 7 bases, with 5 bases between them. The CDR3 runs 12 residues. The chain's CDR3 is CASSLEWNEQFF. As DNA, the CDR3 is TGTGCCAGCAGTTTAGAGTGGAATGAGCAGTTCTTC.

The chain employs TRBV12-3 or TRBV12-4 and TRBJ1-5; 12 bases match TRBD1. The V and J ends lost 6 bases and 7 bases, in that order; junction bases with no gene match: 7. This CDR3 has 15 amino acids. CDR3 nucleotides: TGTGCCAGCAGACTGGGACAGGGGGCATGGCAGCCCCAGCATTTT. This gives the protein CASRLGQGAWQPQHF.

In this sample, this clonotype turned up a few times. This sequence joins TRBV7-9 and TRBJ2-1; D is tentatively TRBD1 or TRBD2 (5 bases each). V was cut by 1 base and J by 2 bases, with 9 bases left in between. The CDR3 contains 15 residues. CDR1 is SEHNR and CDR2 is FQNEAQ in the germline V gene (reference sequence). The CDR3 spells CASSLGGMTYNEQFF. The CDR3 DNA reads TGTGCCAGCAGCTTAGGGGGGATGACCTACAATGAGCAGTTCTTC.

The CDR3 DNA sequence: TGTGCCAGCAGCCTGGGGACTAGGCAGCAGTTCTTC. This codes for CASSLGTRQQFF. The gene calls are TRBV7-3 and TRBJ2-1; 8 positions match TRBD2. Per germline, CDR1 SGHTA and CDR2 FQGTGA. This CDR3 is 12 amino acids long. The J segment lost 11 bases and the V segment lost 5 bases, leaving 5 bases of the junction unmatched.

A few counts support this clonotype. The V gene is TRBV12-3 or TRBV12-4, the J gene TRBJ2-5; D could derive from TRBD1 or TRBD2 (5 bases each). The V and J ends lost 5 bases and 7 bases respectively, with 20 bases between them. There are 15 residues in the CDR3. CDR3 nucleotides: TGTGCCAGCAGTCCCCGGGACCCCATGGAAGGGACCCAGTACTTC. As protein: CASSPRDPMEGTQYF.